The clone carrying this TCR beta chain was seen a few times. The antigen is not known. These newly diagnosed stage II-IVA oral cavity squamous cell carcinoma patients had no prior systemic or radiation treatment. The data stem from a study of neoadjuvant anti-PD-1 for oral cavity cancer. Study background: Nivolumab at 3 mg/kg was mostly given biweekly, three to four doses, pre-surgery. Non-progressing patients received a fourth nivolumab dose near day 43, then surgery on days 50-56.

General study points: Only three patients per response group were TCR-analyzed; validation needed.

Profiling relied on immunoSEQ multiplex PCR, and the TCRdb table lists in-frame clones only, not all of them. The sample yields about 7,200 clones, 50% to 65% seen once. Per germline, CDR1 LNHDA and CDR2 SQIVND (reference sequence). Germline trimming cut 3 bases from V and 4 bases from J; bases unmatched to any gene: 5. The CDR3 length is 15 residues. The chain uses TRBV19 and TRBJ1-5; 8 positions agree with TRBD1. Here the sequenced sample was tumor tissue, taken before nivolumab (anti-PD-1) treatment. The TCR sequence derives from a person aged 35-79 years with oral cavity squamous cell carcinoma. CDR3 sequence reads: CASSMRGQGNQPQHF. DNA for the CDR3: TGTGCCAGTAGTATGAGAGGACAGGGAAATCAGCCCCAGCATTTT.